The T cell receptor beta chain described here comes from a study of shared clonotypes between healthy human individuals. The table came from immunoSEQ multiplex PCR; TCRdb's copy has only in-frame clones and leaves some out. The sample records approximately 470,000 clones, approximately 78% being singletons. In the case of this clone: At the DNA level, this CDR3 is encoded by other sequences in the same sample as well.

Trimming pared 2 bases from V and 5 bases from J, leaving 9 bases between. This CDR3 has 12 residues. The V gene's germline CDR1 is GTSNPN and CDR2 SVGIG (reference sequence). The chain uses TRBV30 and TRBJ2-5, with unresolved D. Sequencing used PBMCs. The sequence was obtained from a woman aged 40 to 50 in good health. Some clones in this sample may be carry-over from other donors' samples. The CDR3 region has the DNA TGTGCCTGGAGTAATAGCCCGGAGACCCAGTACTTC. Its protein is CAWSNSPETQYF.